This T cell receptor beta chain came from a study of blood T cell repertoires in COVID-19. Germline assignment: CDR1 ENHRY and CDR2 SYGVKD. V was trimmed by 4 bases and J by 5 bases, leaving 11 bases between them. The CDR3 has 13 residues. Per the original data handling: The authors estimated nucleated cell counts from reference gene primer amplification. Method: immunoSEQ multiplex PCR; TCRdb's copy keeps in-frame clones and lacks some. Clone size and V and J calls were adopted from that table, with D and trimming inferred from the DNA. The sample contains about 260,000 clones, about 90% of which appear only once.

This chain joins TRBV10-3 and TRBJ1-1, with D maybe TRBD1 (6 bases). The clonotype originates from a woman between 40 and 55 years old who had recovered from COVID-19. Material for sequencing was peripheral blood. In DNA, the CDR3 is TGTGCCATCAGTGTCAGGGGAGAGACTGAAGCTTTCTTT. Encoded protein: CAISVRGETEAFF.